The table lists the clone carrying this T cell receptor beta chain with a few counts. The sample originates from a study of T cells in Graves' hyperthyroidism and ophthalmopathy. Authors of the study amplified TCR beta CDR3 regions from RNA transcripts. The primer set for the first-round RT-PCR of the TCR CDR3 was HTBI. One entry per CDR3 protein, called by TCRdb with MiXCR from the multiplex PCR reads. Of roughly 800,000 distinct CDR3 sequences in the sample, 38% were seen once. CDR1 SGDLS and CDR2 YYNGEE come from the germline V gene. The junction had 4 bases not matched to a gene; V was cut back by 4 bases and J by 3 bases. The CDR3 contains 15 residues.

The sequence was collected from a man aged 18 to 35 with Graves' hyperthyroidism. Sequencing was performed on blood. The gene calls are TRBV9 and TRBJ1-3; TRBD1 matches 10 bases. CDR3 loop: CASSPRDRGGNTIYF. Written as DNA, the CDR3 is TGTGCCAGCAGCCCACGGGACAGGGGTGGAAACACCATATATTTT.